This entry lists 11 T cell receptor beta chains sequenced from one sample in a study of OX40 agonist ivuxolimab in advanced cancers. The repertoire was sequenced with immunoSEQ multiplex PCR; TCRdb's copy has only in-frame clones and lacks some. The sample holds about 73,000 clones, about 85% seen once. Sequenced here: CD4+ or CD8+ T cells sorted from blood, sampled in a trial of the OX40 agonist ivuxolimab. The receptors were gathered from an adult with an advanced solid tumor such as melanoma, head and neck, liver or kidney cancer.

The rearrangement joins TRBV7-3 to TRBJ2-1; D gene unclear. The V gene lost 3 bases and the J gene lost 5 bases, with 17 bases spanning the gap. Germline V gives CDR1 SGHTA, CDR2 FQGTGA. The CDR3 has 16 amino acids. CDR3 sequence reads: CASSFLPSARNNEQFF. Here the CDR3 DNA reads TGTGCCAGCAGCTTCCTGCCTAGTGCGCGAAACAATGAGCAGTTCTTC.

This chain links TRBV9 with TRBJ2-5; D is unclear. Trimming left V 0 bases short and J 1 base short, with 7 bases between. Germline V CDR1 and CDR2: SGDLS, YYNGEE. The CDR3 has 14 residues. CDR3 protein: CASSVDGFQETQYF. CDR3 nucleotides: TGTGCCAGCAGCGTAGACGGATTCCAAGAGACCCAGTACTTC. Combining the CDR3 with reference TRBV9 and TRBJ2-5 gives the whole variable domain DSGVTQTPKHLITATGQRVTLRCSPRSGDLSVYWYQQSLDQGLQFLIQYYNGEERAKGNILERFSAQQFPDLHSELNLSSLELGDSALYFCASSVDGFQETQYFGPGTRLLVL.

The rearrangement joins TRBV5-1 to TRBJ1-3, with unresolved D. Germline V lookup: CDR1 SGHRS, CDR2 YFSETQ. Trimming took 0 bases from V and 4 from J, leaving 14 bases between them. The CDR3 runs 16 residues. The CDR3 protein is CASSLGQTNSGNTIYF. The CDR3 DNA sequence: TGCGCCAGCAGCTTGGGGCAGACGAACTCCGGAAACACCATATATTTT.

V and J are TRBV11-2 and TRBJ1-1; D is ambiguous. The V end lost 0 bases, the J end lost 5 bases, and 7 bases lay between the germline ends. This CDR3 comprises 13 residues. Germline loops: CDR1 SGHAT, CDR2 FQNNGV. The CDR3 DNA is TGTGCCAGCAGCTTAGATTTGGGTACTGAAGCTTTCTTT. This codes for CASSLDLGTEAFF.

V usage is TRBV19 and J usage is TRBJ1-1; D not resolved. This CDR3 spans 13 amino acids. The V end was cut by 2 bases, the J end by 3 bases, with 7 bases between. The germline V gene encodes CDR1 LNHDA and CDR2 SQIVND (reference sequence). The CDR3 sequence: CASSINPDTEAFF. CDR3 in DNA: TGTGCCAGTAGTATAAACCCGGACACTGAAGCTTTCTTT.

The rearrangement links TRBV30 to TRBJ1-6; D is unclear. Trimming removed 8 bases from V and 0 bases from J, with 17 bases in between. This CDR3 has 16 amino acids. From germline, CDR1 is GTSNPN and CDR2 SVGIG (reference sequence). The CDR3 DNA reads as TGTGCCCGATCGGAGTCCAAGAGCTCCTATAATTCACCCCTCCACTTT. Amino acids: CARSESKSSYNSPLHF.

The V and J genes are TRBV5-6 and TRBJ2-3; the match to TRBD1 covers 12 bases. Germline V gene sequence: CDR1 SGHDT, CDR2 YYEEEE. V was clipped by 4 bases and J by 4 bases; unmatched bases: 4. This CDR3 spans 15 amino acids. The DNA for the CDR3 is TGTGCCAGCAGCAAGGGACAGGGGGCGGCAGATACGCAGTATTTT. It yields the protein CASSKGQGAADTQYF. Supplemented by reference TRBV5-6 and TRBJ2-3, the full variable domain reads DAGVTQSPTHLIKTRGQQVTLRCSPKSGHDTVSWYQQALGQGPQFIFQYYEEEERQRGNFPDRFSGHQFPNYSSELNVNALLLGDSALYLCASSKGQGAADTQYFGPGTRLTVL.

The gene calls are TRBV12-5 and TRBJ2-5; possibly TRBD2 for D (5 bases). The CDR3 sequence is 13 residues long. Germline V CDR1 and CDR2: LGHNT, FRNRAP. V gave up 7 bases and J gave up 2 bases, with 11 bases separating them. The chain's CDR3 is CASAMGRQETQYF. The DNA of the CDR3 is TGTGCTAGTGCCATGGGGAGACAAGAGACCCAGTACTTC. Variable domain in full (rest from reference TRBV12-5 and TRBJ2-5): DARVTQTPRHKVTEMGQEVTMRCQPILGHNTVFWYRQTMMQGLELLAYFRNRAPLDDSGMPKDRFSAEMPDATLATLKIQPSEPRDSAVYFCASAMGRQETQYFGPGTRLLVL.

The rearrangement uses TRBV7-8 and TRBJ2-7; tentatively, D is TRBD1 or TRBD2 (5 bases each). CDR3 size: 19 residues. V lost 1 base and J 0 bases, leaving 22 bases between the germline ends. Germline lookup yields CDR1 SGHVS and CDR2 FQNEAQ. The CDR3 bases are TGTGCCAGCAGCTTAGTTGGAAGTTTCGGGGACGTCCCCTCCTACGAGCAGTACTTC. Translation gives CASSLVGSFGDVPSYEQYF. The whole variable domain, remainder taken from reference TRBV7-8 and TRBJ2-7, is GAGVSQSPRYKVAKRGQDVALRCDPISGHVSLFWYQQALGQGPEFLTYFQNEAQLDKSGLPSDRFFAERPEGSVSTLKIQRTQQEDSAVYLCASSLVGSFGDVPSYEQYFGPGTRLTVT.

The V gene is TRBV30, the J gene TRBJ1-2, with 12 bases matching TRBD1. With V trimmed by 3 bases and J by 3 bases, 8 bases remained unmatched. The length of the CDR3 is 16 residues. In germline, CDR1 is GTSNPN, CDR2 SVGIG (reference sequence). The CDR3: CAWRGTGGENYYGYTF. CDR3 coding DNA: TGTGCCTGGAGGGGGACAGGGGGCGAAAACTACTATGGCTACACCTTC.

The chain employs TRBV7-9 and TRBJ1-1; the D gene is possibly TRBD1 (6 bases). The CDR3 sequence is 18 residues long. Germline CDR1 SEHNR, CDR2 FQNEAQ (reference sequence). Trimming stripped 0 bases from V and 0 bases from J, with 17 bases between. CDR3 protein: CASSLAETWDTLNTEAFF. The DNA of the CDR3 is TGTGCCAGCAGCTTAGCGGAGACTTGGGACACTTTGAACACTGAAGCTTTCTTT.